The rows below give T cell receptor beta chains drawn from one sample of a study of CD8+CD57+ T cells in acquired aplastic anemia. Each CDR3 protein is one row after TCRdb ran MiXCR on the reads. In the table there are around 170,000 distinct CDR3 sequences, around half of which are singletons. Sequenced material: sorted CD4+, CD8+, or CD8+CD57+ T cells (not recorded which) from PBMCs. All receptors come from a human donor with aplastic anemia. Each CDR3 is given with its conserved first and last residue. The order of the fields is J gene, V gene, clone size, D gene, CDR3 protein, CDR3 DNA. A D gene is named only where the DNA matches it firmly. Size is omitted from some rows. Given values are once, few, many or a class for expanded clones.

TRBJ1-5 | TRBV29-1 | many | TRBD1 | CSVAFGTGYDRASGNQPQHF | TGCAGCGTTGCGTTCGGGACAGGGTATGATCGGGCGAGTGGCAATCAGCCCCAGCATTTT
TRBJ2-3 | TRBV2 | few | TRBD2 | CASSSPGLELVDTQYF | TGTGCCAGCAGTAGTCCGGGACTAGAGTTGGTAGATACGCAGTATTTT
TRBJ1-1 | TRBV10-3 | - | - | CAISPQGVGAEAFF | TGTGCCATCAGTCCACAGGGTGTGGGCGCTGAAGCTTTCTTT
TRBJ2-7 | TRBV20-1 | - | - | CSVASSGSYEQYF | TGCAGTGTGGCCTCCAGTGGTTCCTACGAGCAGTACTTC
TRBJ2-3 | TRBV19 | few | - | CASSLSTGGTQYF | TGTGCCAGTAGCCTCTCGACGGGCGGTACGCAGTATTTT
TRBJ2-7 | TRBV24-1 | - | TRBD1 | CATGKAGGPSEQYF | TGTGCCACCGGGAAGGCAGGGGGCCCCTCGGAGCAGTACTTC
TRBJ2-2 | TRBV7-8 | - | - | CASSSRNPNTGELFF | TGTGCCAGCAGCTCCCGGAACCCGAACACCGGGGAGCTGTTTTTT
TRBJ1-1 | TRBV12-3/TRBV12-4 | few | - | CASRLRGANTEAFF | TGTGCCAGCAGGTTAAGGGGGGCCAACACTGAAGCTTTCTTT
TRBJ2-5 | TRBV27 | - | TRBD2 | CASSLSVAGEKRETQYF | TGTGCCAGCAGTTTATCGGTAGCGGGTGAAAAACGGGAGACCCAGTACTTC
TRBJ1-2 | TRBV29-1 | - | - | CSVQGNYGYTF | TGCAGCGTTCAGGGGAACTATGGCTACACCTTC
TRBJ2-6 | TRBV2 | - | TRBD2 | CASRVAGSGANVLTF | TGTGCCAGCCGAGTAGCGGGCTCTGGGGCCAACGTCCTGACTTTC
TRBJ2-1 | TRBV20-1 | - | - | CSARILVSYNEQFF | TGCAGTGCTAGGATCCTAGTAAGTTACAATGAGCAGTTCTTC
TRBJ1-1 | TRBV20-1 | - | - | CSARDLGSGTEAFF | TGCAGTGCTAGGGACCTGGGGAGTGGCACTGAAGCTTTCTTT
TRBJ1-2 | TRBV10-2 | once | - | CASSATGPSYGYTF | TGCGCCAGCAGTGCTACGGGACCATCGTATGGCTACACCTTC
TRBJ2-7 | TRBV9 | - | TRBD2 | CASSVDSGGPREQYF | TGTGCCAGCAGCGTAGATAGCGGGGGCCCACGGGAGCAGTACTTC
TRBJ2-6 | TRBV5-1 | - | - | CASSWKGLSSGANVLTF | TGCGCCAGCAGCTGGAAGGGGTTGAGCTCTGGGGCCAACGTCCTGACTTTC
TRBJ1-1 | TRBV19 | - | TRBD1 | CASSFGQGNTEAFF | TGTGCCAGTAGTTTCGGACAGGGGAACACTGAAGCTTTCTTT
TRBJ1-1 | TRBV5-1 | - | TRBD1 | CASSGGRGRSEAFF | TGCGCCAGCAGTGGGGGCAGGGGGAGATCTGAAGCTTTCTTT
TRBJ2-1 | TRBV7-2 | many | TRBD2 | CASSRVAGGYNEQFF | TGTGCCAGCAGCCGAGTAGCGGGAGGGTACAATGAGCAGTTCTTC
TRBJ2-2 | TRBV29-1 | - | - | CSIWGGRTPGELFF | TGCAGCATATGGGGTGGGAGGACCCCCGGGGAGCTGTTTTTT